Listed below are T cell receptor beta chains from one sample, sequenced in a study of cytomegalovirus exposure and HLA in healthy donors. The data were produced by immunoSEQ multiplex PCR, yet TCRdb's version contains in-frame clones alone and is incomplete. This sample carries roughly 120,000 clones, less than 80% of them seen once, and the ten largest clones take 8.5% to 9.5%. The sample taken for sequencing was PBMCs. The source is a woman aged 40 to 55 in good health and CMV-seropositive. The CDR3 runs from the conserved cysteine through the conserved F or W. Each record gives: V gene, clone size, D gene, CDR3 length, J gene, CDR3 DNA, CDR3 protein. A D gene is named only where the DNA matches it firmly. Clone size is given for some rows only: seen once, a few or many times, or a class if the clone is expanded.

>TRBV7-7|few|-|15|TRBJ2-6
TGTGCCAGCAGTCCCCTTAGCTCTGGGGCCAACGTCCTGACTTTC
CASSPLSSGANVLTF
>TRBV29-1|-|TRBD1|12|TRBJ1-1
TGCAGCGTAAGGACAGGGGTCACTGAAGCTTTCTTT
CSVRTGVTEAFF
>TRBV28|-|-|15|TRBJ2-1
TGTGCCAGCAGATATGACAGGACCCCATACAATGAGCAGTTCTTC
CASRYDRTPYNEQFF
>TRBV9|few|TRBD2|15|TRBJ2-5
TGTGCCAGCAGCGTGGGAGGGAGTAGGACGGAGACCCAGTACTTC
CASSVGGSRTETQYF
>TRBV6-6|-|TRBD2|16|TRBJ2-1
TGTGCCAGCAGCCAATTGACTAGCCCGAGATACAATGAGCAGTTCTTC
CASSQLTSPRYNEQFF
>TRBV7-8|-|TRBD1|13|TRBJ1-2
TGTGCCAGCAGCTCCACAGGGGACTATGGCTACACCTTC
CASSSTGDYGYTF
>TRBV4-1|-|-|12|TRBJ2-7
TGCGCCAGCAGCCAGGGCGTTTACGAGCAGTACTTC
CASSQGVYEQYF
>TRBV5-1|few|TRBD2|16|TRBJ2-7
TGCGCCAGCAGCTTGGGTCGGAGCGGGAGGTACTACGAGCAGTACTTC
CASSLGRSGRYYEQYF
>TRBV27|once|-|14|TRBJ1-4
TGTGCCAGCAGTTTAGGGGGGGCATATGAAAAACTGTTTTTT
CASSLGGAYEKLFF
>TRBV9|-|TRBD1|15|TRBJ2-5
TGTGCCAGCAGCGTAAGGACAGGGATGGTGGAGACCCAGTACTTC
CASSVRTGMVETQYF
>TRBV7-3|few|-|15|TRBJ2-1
TGTGCCAGCAGCTTAAGACAGGGAGGCCACAATGAGCAGTTCTTC
CASSLRQGGHNEQFF
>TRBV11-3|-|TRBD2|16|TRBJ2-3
TGTGCCAGCAGCAGAGGGACTAGCGGGCGCACAGATACGCAGTATTTT
CASSRGTSGRTDTQYF
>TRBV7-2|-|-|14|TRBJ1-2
TGTGCCAGCAGCTTGGTTGGACAGTACTATGGCTACACCTTC
CASSLVGQYYGYTF
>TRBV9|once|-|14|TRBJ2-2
TGTGCCAGCAGCGCACCAGAGGACACCGGGGAGCTGTTTTTT
CASSAPEDTGELFF
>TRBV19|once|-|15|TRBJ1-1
TGTGCCAGTAGGTATGGAGGAGAAAGGGACACTGAAGCTTTCTTT
CASRYGGERDTEAFF
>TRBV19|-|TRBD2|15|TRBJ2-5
TGTGCCAGTAGTATGACTAGCGGGAGTCGAGAGACCCAGTACTTC
CASSMTSGSRETQYF
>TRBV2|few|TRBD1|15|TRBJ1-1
TGTGCCACCGAATCCGGGACAGGTATGAACCTGGGAGCTTTCTTT
CATESGTGMNLGAFF
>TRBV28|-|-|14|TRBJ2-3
TGTGCCACCTTACCGGCCAGGAGCACAGATACGCAGTATTTT
CATLPARSTDTQYF
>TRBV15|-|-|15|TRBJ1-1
TGTGCCACCAGCAGAATTAGAACAGCAAACACTGAAGCTTTCTTT
CATSRIRTANTEAFF
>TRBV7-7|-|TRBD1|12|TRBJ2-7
TGTGCCAGCAGTACCGGGACAGGAGAACAGTACTTC
CASSTGTGEQYF
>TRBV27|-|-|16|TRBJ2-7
TGTGCCAGCAGTTTATCAGGGGCGACCCCCTCCTACGAGCAGTACTTC
CASSLSGATPSYEQYF
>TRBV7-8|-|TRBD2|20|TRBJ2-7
TGTGCCAGCAGCTTAGAGAGTTCGGGACTAGCGGGAGGATACCCCTACGAGCAGTACTTC
CASSLESSGLAGGYPYEQYF
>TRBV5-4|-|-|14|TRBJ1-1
TGTGCCAGCAGCTTGGTGAGGGGGAGTACTGAAGCTTTCTTT
CASSLVRGSTEAFF
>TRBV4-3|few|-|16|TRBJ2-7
TGCGCCAGCAGCCAACATCGCGGGACAGAGACCTACGAGCAGTACTTC
CASSQHRGTETYEQYF
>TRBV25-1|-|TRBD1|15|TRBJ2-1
TGTGCCAGCACCGACGGGACAGGAGTCTTCCATGAGCAGTTCTTC
CASTDGTGVFHEQFF
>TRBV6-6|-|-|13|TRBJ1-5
TGTGCCAGCAGTTACTCCAATGATCAGCCCCAGCATTTT
CASSYSNDQPQHF
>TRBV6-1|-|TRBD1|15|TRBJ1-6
TGTGCCAGCAGTGACACAGGGGCCTATAATTCACCCCTCCACTTT
CASSDTGAYNSPLHF
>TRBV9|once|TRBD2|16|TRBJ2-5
TGTGCCAGCAGCGTAGGAAGTCTAGCGGGGATGGAGACCCAGTACTTC
CASSVGSLAGMETQYF